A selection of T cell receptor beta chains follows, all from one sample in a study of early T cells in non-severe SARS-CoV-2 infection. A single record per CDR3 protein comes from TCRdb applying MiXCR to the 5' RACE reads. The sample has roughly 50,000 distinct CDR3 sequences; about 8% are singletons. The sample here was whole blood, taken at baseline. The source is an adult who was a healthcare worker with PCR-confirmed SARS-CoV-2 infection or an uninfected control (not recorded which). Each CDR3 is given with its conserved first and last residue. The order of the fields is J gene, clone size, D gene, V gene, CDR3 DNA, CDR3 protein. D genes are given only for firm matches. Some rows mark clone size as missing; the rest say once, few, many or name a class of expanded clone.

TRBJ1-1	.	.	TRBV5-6	TGTGCCAGCAGCTTGTGGCCAGTGAACACTGAAGCTTTCTTT	CASSLWPVNTEAFF
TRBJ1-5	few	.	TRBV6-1	TGTGCCAGCAGTGAGCTCACCCAGGGGCGACAGCCCCAGCATTTT	CASSELTQGRQPQHF
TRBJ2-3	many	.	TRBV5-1	TGCGCCAGCAGACCATACAAGAGCACAGATACGCAGTATTTT	CASRPYKSTDTQYF
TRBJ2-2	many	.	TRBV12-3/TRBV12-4	TGTGCCAGCAGTTTCCCACTACGGTTGGGGGAGCTGTTTTTT	CASSFPLRLGELFF
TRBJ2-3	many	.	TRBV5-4	TGTGCCAGCAGCTGGGGGGTGAAGCAAAGCGACACAGATACGCAGTATTTT	CASSWGVKQSDTDTQYF
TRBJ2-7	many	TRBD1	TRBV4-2	TGTGCCAGCAGCCAACCGGACAGGCTGATCGCCGAGCAGTACTTC	CASSQPDRLIAEQYF
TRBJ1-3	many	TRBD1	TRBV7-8	TGTGCCAGCAGCTTAATGGGGACAGGGAAAAACACCATATATTTT	CASSLMGTGKNTIYF
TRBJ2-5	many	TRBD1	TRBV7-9	TGTGCCAGCAGCTTAGGACAGGGGGCAAGAGAGACCCAGTACTTC	CASSLGQGARETQYF
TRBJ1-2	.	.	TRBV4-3	TGCGCCAGCAGCCAAGGGGGCGCGGTCTATGGCTACACCTTC	CASSQGGAVYGYTF
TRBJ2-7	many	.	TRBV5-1	TGCGCCAGCAGCCCACCGGTAGCGATCCACGAGCAGTACTTC	CASSPPVAIHEQYF
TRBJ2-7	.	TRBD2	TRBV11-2	TGTGCCAGCAGCTTGGGGCGAGCGGTCGCCGGGGGGGAGCAGTACTTC	CASSLGRAVAGGEQYF
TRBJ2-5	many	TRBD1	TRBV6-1	TGTGCCAGCAGGGGACAGGATCTCGTCCAAGAGACCCAGTACTTC	CASRGQDLVQETQYF
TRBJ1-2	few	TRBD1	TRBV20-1	TGCAGTGCTAGTCAAGGGGGCGACGGGTATGGCTACACCTTC	CSASQGGDGYGYTF
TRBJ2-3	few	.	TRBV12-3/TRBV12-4	TGTGCCAGCAGTTTAATGGGCTCCTTGGTGGCAGATACGCAGTATTTT	CASSLMGSLVADTQYF
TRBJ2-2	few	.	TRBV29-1	TGCAGCGTCGGTAGGCAGGGAAACACCGGGGAGCTGTTTTTT	CSVGRQGNTGELFF
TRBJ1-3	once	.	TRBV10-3	TGTGCCATCAGGGGGCAAAACACCATATATTTT	CAIRGQNTIYF
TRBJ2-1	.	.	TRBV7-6	TGTGCCAGCAGCTCAATTGTTTTGAATGAGCAGTTCTTC	CASSSIVLNEQFF
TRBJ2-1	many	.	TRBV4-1	TGCGCCAGCAGCCAAGATAACCCCCTTACTCAGAATCCCTACAATGAGCAGTTCTTC	CASSQDNPLTQNPYNEQFF
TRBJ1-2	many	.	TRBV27	TGTGCCAGCAGTTTAGGCAGGGGAAGTTTCGGCTACACCTTC	CASSLGRGSFGYTF
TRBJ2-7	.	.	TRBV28	TGTGCCAGCAGTGCCGGGACCCCCTACGAGCAGTACTTC	CASSAGTPYEQYF
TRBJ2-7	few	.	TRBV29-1	TGCAGCGTTGGTCAGGGCTACGACGAGCAGTACTTC	CSVGQGYDEQYF
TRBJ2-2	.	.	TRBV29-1	TGCAGCGTTGTGGCCCGGACAGGGGAGCTGTTTTTT	CSVVARTGELFF
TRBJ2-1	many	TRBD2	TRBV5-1	TGCGCCAGCAGCTTTCGGGAGCGGGGGAATGAGCAGTTCTTC	CASSFRERGNEQFF
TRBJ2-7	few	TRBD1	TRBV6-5	TGTGCCAGCAGTAAAGGACAGGTCTACGAGCAGTACTTC	CASSKGQVYEQYF
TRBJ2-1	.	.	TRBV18	TGTGCCAGCTCATCGACCGACTCGTACAATGAGCAGTTCTTC	CASSSTDSYNEQFF
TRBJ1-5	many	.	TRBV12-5	TGTGCTAGTGGTTTCGGTGTTAGTTATAGCAATCAGCCCCAGCATTTT	CASGFGVSYSNQPQHF
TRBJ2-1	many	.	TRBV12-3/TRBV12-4	TGTGCCAGCACCCCGGGACGGTGGGATGAGCAGTTCTTC	CASTPGRWDEQFF
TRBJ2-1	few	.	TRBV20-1	TGCAGTCGAAGCGGGTCCAGCTCCTACAATGAGCAGTTCTTC	CSRSGSSSYNEQFF
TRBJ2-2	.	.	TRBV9	TGTGCCAGCAGCCCCTCCGGGCCCGGACAGCTTAATACCGGGGAGCTGTTTTTT	CASSPSGPGQLNTGELFF
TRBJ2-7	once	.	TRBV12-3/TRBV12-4	TGTGCCAGCACCCTTCGGGACGGACTCTCCTACGAGCAGTACTTC	CASTLRDGLSYEQYF
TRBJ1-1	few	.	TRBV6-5	TGTGCCAGCAGTTACCGGGCCGCCGGGAGAGCTTTCTTT	CASSYRAAGRAFF
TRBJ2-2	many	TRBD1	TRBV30	TGTGCCTGGAGCCGACAGGGGTCCACCGGGGAGCTGTTTTTT	CAWSRQGSTGELFF
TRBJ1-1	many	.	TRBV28	TGTGCCACCCAAGTGAGGCAACGCATGAACACTGAAGCTTTCTTT	CATQVRQRMNTEAFF
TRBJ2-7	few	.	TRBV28	TGTGCCAGCAGTTTGGGGGTTCTCGAGCAGTACTTC	CASSLGVLEQYF
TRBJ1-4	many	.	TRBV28	TGTGCCAGCAGGGACAGAAATAATGAAAAACTGTTTTTT	CASRDRNNEKLFF
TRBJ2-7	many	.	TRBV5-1	TGCGCCAGCAGCTTGGATTTAGGGAAAGGAAACGAGCAGTACTTC	CASSLDLGKGNEQYF
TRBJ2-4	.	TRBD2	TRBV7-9	TGTGCCAGCAGCAAGTTTCATTGGACTAGCGGGAGGGCGAACATTCAGTACTTC	CASSKFHWTSGRANIQYF
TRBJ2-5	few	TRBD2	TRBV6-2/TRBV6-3	TGTGCCAGCAGAACCGGGACTAGCGAGAAACAAGAGACCCAGTACTTC	CASRTGTSEKQETQYF
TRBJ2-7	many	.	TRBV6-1	TGTGCCAGCAGTGAAGCCCCGCACGAACTTTTTAGCTCCTACGAGCAGTACTTC	CASSEAPHELFSSYEQYF
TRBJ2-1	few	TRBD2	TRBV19	TGTGCCAGTAGTTTAGCGGGAGGGGACAATGAGCAGTTCTTC	CASSLAGGDNEQFF
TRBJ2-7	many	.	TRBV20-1	TGCAGTGCTAGAGCCCCCCGGGACTACGAGCAGTACTTC	CSARAPRDYEQYF
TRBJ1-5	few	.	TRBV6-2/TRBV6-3	TGTGCCAGCAGTAGCCGGGGCTCCAATCAGCCCCAGCATTTT	CASSSRGSNQPQHF
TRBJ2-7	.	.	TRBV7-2	TGTGCCAGCAGCCAGGACTACTACGAGCAGTACTTC	CASSQDYYEQYF
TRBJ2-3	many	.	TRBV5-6	TGTGCCAGCAGCTACCCTAACACAGATACGCAGTATTTT	CASSYPNTDTQYF
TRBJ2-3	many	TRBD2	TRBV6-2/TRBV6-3	TGTGCCAGCCGCGAGGGAGGGCCCCTCACAGATACGCAGTATTTT	CASREGGPLTDTQYF
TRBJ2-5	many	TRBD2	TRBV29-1	TGCAGCCACCCTGGCTCTAGCGGGAGGGAGACCCAGTACTTC	CSHPGSSGRETQYF
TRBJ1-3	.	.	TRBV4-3	TGCGCCAGCAGCGAGCAGCTAAGGGCCGGAAACACCATATATTTT	CASSEQLRAGNTIYF
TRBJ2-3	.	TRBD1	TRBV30	TGTGCCTGGAGGGGGAGGACAGGGCCCCGAGATACGCAGTATTTT	CAWRGRTGPRDTQYF
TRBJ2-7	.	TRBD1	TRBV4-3	TGCGCCAGCAGCCAAGATCGAGGGGGCCGATCCTACGAGCAGTACTTC	CASSQDRGGRSYEQYF
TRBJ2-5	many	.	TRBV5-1	TGCGCCAGCAGCTTGGCCGGGGCTGAGACCCAGTACTTC	CASSLAGAETQYF
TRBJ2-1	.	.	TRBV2	TGTGCCAGCAGTGAGCTAGGCTACAATGAGCAGTTCTTC	CASSELGYNEQFF
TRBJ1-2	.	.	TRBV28	TGTGCCAGCAGTTTATTCTCGATTCAGGGAGTTTCTGGCTACACCTTC	CASSLFSIQGVSGYTF
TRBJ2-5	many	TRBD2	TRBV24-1	TGTGCCACCAGTGATACTACTAGCGCCCTTGTCGGGACCCAGTACTTC	CATSDTTSALVGTQYF